Described below is a single T cell receptor beta chain sequence and its context. Its specificity is unknown. V dropped 4 bases and J dropped 1; count of bases not matched to a gene: 3. CDR3 length: 14 amino acids. Germline CDR1 reads SQVTM; CDR2 reads ANQGSEA. The record originates from a study of T-cell memory formation after mild COVID-19. General study findings and limits: Later expanders leaned CD4+, whereas clones that contracted between day 15 and 85 were balanced CD4/CD8. Clonal second-wave expansions that peaked on day 37 had unconfirmed SARS-CoV-2 specificity. Contracting CD8+ clones were enriched in EMRA, CD4+ mainly in CM and EM.

TCRdb ran MiXCR on the 5' RACE reads and lists one entry per CDR3 protein. The table shows fewer than 50,000 distinct CDR3 sequences, with under 7.5% occurring only once. Sequenced sample: PBMCs or a T cell subset sorted from them (not recorded which). The receptor was derived from a man aged 18 to 35 who had mild COVID-19 (a few samples of this study predate the infection). Cell type and time point are not known. The V call is TRBV29-1, the J call TRBJ1-3, with 8 bases aligning to TRBD1. This CDR3 is CSVVDRASGNTIYF. CDR3 sequence (DNA): TGCAGCGTTGTGGACAGGGCTTCTGGAAACACCATATATTTT.